Presented here are 25 T cell receptor beta chains from one specimen sequenced in a study of T cell changes during pregnancy in multiple sclerosis. TCRdb's copy holds only in-frame clones and misses some; the assay was immunoSEQ multiplex PCR. The sample lists 41,000 or so clones, 90% seen once, with 6.5% to 8.5% in the top ten. The specimen was CD8+ T cells from peripheral blood mononuclear cells, collected in the third trimester of pregnancy. The receptors shown here come from a female donor with multiple sclerosis, enrolled in a pregnancy study.

The CDR3 nucleotides are TGCGCCAGCAGCTCGGGGGGGAGCTACAATGAGCAGTTCTTC. It codes for CASSSGGSYNEQFF. This rearrangement joins TRBV5-1 to TRBJ2-1; 8 positions agree with TRBD2. Trimming cost V 3 bases and J 3 bases; bases outside gene matches: 2. The germline CDR1 and CDR2 sequences are SGHRS and YFSETQ. The CDR3 contains 14 residues. Full variable domain (remainder filled in from reference TRBV5-1 and TRBJ2-1): KAGVTQTPRYLIKTRGQQVTLSCSPISGHRSVSWYQQTPGQGLQFLFEYFSETQRNKGNFPGRFSGRQFSNSRSEMNVSTLELGDSALYLCASSSGGSYNEQFFGPGTRLTVL.

Judged by abundance, this clone is medium-sized. This chain links TRBV11-2 with TRBJ2-3; TRBD2 is a possible D gene (5 bases). CDR1 and CDR2 (germline): SGHAT, FQNNGV. The V end lost 5 bases, the J end lost 6 bases, and 12 bases lay between the germline ends. The length of the CDR3 is 13 residues. This chain's CDR3 is CASSGGGTDTQYF. The CDR3 DNA follows: TGTGCCAGCAGCGGCGGAGGTACGGATACGCAGTATTTT.

The J gene is TRBJ2-5, the V gene TRBV29-1, with TRBD2 identical over 8 bases. V lost 5 bases, J lost 5 bases, and 7 bases stayed unmatched. Germline values: CDR1 SQVTM, CDR2 ANQGSEA. The CDR3 totals 13 residues. The CDR3 spells CSVLRGGWETQYF. DNA of the CDR3: TGCAGCGTTCTTCGGGGGGGCTGGGAGACCCAGTACTTC.

The chain employs TRBV27 and TRBJ1-5, with D unresolved. This CDR3 is built from 13 residues. V lost 6 bases to trimming and J lost 7 bases, with 13 bases between them. Germline V gene lookup returns CDR1 MNHEY and CDR2 SMNVEV (reference sequence). This chain's CDR3 is CASSRGDGQPQHF. CDR3 nucleotides: TGTGCCAGCAGCCGAGGAGACGGACAGCCCCAGCATTTT.

This clone showed up just once. The V and J genes are TRBV6-6 and TRBJ2-1; 7 nucleotides align to TRBD2. The CDR3 is 16 amino acids. V lost 4 bases and J lost 5; bases outside the gene matches: 11. Germline V CDR1 and CDR2: MNHNY, SVGAGI (reference sequence). The CDR3: CASSWGLRGENNEQFF. CDR3 DNA: TGTGCCAGCAGTTGGGGCCTCCGGGGGGAGAACAATGAGCAGTTCTTC.

This chain joins TRBV19 and TRBJ1-1; D remains unclear. Trimming took off 3 bases at V and 5 bases at J, with 10 bases between the two ends. This CDR3 has 13 amino acids. Germline V gene sequence: CDR1 LNHDA, CDR2 SQIVND (reference sequence). CDR3 nucleotides: TGTGCCAGTAGTATTAGGGAGAGGACTGAAGCTTTCTTT. As protein: CASSIRERTEAFF.

The chain has TRBV14 and TRBJ1-2, with a possible D match to TRBD1 (6 bases). CDR1 and CDR2 (germline): SGHDN, FVKESK. The CDR3 length is 15 residues. V lost 1 base and J 2 bases, leaving 11 bases between the germline ends. This CDR3 reads CASSQVRGNNYGYTF. CDR3 bases: TGTGCCAGCAGCCAAGTCAGGGGCAACAACTATGGCTACACCTTC.

Comments on this clone: Other DNA sequences in this sample translate to the same CDR3. The chain carries TRBV2 and TRBJ1-1; D gene ambiguous. Germline CDR1 reads SNHLY; CDR2 reads FYNNEI. V lost 6 bases to trimming and J lost 6 bases, with 23 bases between them. CDR3 size: 16 residues. The CDR3 sequence: CASRTTSSGLHPEAFF. The DNA for the CDR3 is TGTGCCAGCAGGACTACAAGTTCGGGTCTTCATCCTGAAGCTTTCTTT.

V usage is TRBV7-2 and J usage is TRBJ2-1; D is possibly TRBD1 (6 bases). V lost 7 bases to trimming and J lost 5 bases, with 15 bases between them. There are 14 residues in the CDR3. Per germline, CDR1 SGHTA and CDR2 FQGNSA. The CDR3 bases are TGTGCCAGCAATTCCCGGGACATAGACAATGAGCAGTTCTTC. Its protein product is CASNSRDIDNEQFF.

The J gene is TRBJ2-3, the V gene TRBV27; 12 bases line up with TRBD2. The CDR3 totals 18 residues. The germline V gene has CDR1 MNHEY and CDR2 SMNVEV (reference sequence). Losses at the gene ends were 5 bases for V and 6 bases for J; bases not matched to a gene: 15. The CDR3: CASSPSGVRGLAGDTQYF. The CDR3 DNA reads TGTGCCAGCAGTCCTTCGGGGGTCCGGGGACTAGCGGGTGATACGCAGTATTTT.

The chain has TRBV27 and TRBJ2-1; the D gene is possibly TRBD2 (6 bases). The length of the CDR3 is 16 residues. Germline CDR1 reads MNHEY; CDR2 reads SMNVEV (reference sequence). V lost 3 bases to trimming and J lost 3 bases, with 15 bases between them. The CDR3 DNA is TGTGCCAGCAGTTTCTCCCCCCGGGACTTCTACAATGAGCAGTTCTTC. The encoded protein is CASSFSPRDFYNEQFF.

This chain joins TRBV5-4 and TRBJ1-4; TRBD1 aligns across 9 bases. V gave up 2 bases and J gave up 6 bases; unmatched junction bases: 2. Germline-derived CDR1 and CDR2 are SGHNT and YYREEE (reference sequence). The CDR3 is 14 amino acids. CDR3 sequence: CASSFGDRDEKLFF. The CDR3 DNA reads TGTGCCAGCAGCTTCGGGGACAGGGATGAAAAACTGTTTTTT.

The chain carries TRBV29-1 and TRBJ2-5; 7 bases agree with TRBD1. The CDR3 sequence is 15 residues long. V lost 1 base, J lost 4 bases, and 9 bases stayed unmatched. Germline lookup yields CDR1 SQVTM and CDR2 ANQGSEA. The CDR3 loop reads CSVEGEGQARETQYF. The CDR3, as DNA: TGCAGCGTTGAAGGAGAAGGACAGGCGCGAGAGACCCAGTACTTC. Supplemented by reference TRBV29-1 and TRBJ2-5, the full variable domain reads SAVISQKPSRDICQRGTSLTIQCQVDSQVTMMFWYRQQPGQSLTLIATANQGSEATYESGFVIDKFPISRPNLTFSTLTVSNMSPEDSSIYLCSVEGEGQARETQYFGPGTRLLVL.

The gene calls are TRBV11-2 and TRBJ2-5; 9 nucleotides line up with TRBD1. The J segment lost 1 base and the V segment lost 5 bases, leaving 8 bases of the junction unmatched. The V gene's germline CDR1 is SGHAT and CDR2 FQNNGV. This CDR3 comprises 16 residues. CDR3 bases: TGTGCCAGCAGCCCGTACAGGGGGCCTCTCCAAGAGACCCAGTACTTC. Its protein is CASSPYRGPLQETQYF.

This chain connects TRBV19 to TRBJ2-7; 7 positions match TRBD1. This CDR3 spans 18 amino acids. V lost 1 base, J lost 0 bases, and 12 bases stayed unmatched. Germline V lookup: CDR1 LNHDA, CDR2 SQIVND (reference sequence). CDR3 sequence reads: CASSIASPDREDSYEQYF. The CDR3 DNA sequence: TGTGCCAGTAGTATAGCTAGCCCCGACAGGGAAGACTCCTACGAGCAGTACTTC. Looking up the rest from reference TRBV19 and TRBJ2-7 gives the full variable domain: DGGITQSPKYLFRKEGQNVTLSCEQNLNHDAMYWYRQDPGQGLRLIYYSQIVNDFQKGDIAEGYSVSREKKESFPLTVTSAQKNPTAFYLCASSIASPDREDSYEQYFGPGTRLTVT.

V is TRBV7-6 and J is TRBJ1-2; 10 positions match TRBD1. This CDR3 is built from 17 residues. V lost 3 bases and J lost 2; bases outside the gene matches: 9. From germline, CDR1 is SGHVS and CDR2 FNYEAQ. CDR3: CASSFRDRGRGNYGYTF. The DNA of the CDR3 is TGTGCCAGCAGCTTTAGGGACAGGGGACGGGGAAACTATGGCTACACCTTC.

The CDR3 sequence: CASSLDYPSSYEQYF. The DNA of the CDR3 is TGCGCCAGCAGCTTGGACTACCCCAGCTCCTACGAGCAGTACTTC. V and J are TRBV5-1 and TRBJ2-7; D is unclear. Germline-derived CDR1 and CDR2 are SGHRS and YFSETQ. Trimming cost V 0 bases and J 0 bases, with 10 bases left between them. The CDR3 covers 15 residues.

This chain joins TRBV27 and TRBJ2-7; 8 bases map to TRBD1. V shed 2 bases, J shed 3 bases, and the junction held 0 bases outside the gene matches. Germline CDR1 MNHEY, CDR2 SMNVEV (reference sequence). This CDR3 spans 13 amino acids. This CDR3 is CASSLGTGYEQYF. The CDR3 bases are TGTGCCAGCAGTTTAGGGACAGGCTACGAGCAGTACTTC.

The chain has TRBV6-5 and TRBJ2-7; TRBD2 might be the D (5 bases). V lost 2 bases, J lost 3 bases, and 11 bases lay in between. Germline values: CDR1 MNHEY, CDR2 SVGAGI. This CDR3 spans 14 amino acids. The CDR3 bases are TGTGCCAGCAGTTACGACGCGGAGGTCTACGAGCAGTACTTC. Translation: CASSYDAEVYEQYF.

This chain connects TRBV15 to TRBJ1-1; D remains unclear. Germline assignment: CDR1 LNHNV and CDR2 YYDKDF (reference sequence). The CDR3 sequence is 12 residues long. V was cut by 6 bases and J by 1 base, with 6 bases left in between. This CDR3 reads CATSIGNTEAFF. Here the CDR3 DNA reads TGTGCCACCAGTATCGGGAACACTGAAGCTTTCTTT.

This chain joins TRBV7-8 and TRBJ2-5; D is ambiguous. The length of the CDR3 is 14 residues. CDR1 and CDR2 from the germline V gene are SGHVS and FQNEAQ. V dropped 5 bases and J dropped 5 bases, with 15 bases sitting between them. The CDR3 region has the DNA TGTGCCAGCAGCCGTACGAGGCGGCGGGAGACCCAGTACTTC. Protein sequence: CASSRTRRRETQYF.

V and J are TRBV4-3 and TRBJ1-6, with D tentatively TRBD1 (6 bases). The CDR3 length is 15 residues. V was shortened by 3 bases and J by 2 bases, with 8 bases between the two germline ends. Germline V lookup: CDR1 LGHNA, CDR2 YSLEER. CDR3 residues: CASSQGATYNSPLHF. The CDR3 region has the DNA TGCGCCAGCAGCCAGGGGGCAACCTATAATTCACCCCTCCACTTT.

The chain has TRBV10-2 and TRBJ1-1; 8 bases fit TRBD1. This CDR3 comprises 13 residues. The junction had 5 bases not matched to a gene; V was cut back by 10 bases and J by 1 base. From germline, CDR1 is WSHSY and CDR2 SAAADI. CDR3 in amino acids: CATLGTGNTEAFF. The CDR3, as DNA: TGCGCCACATTAGGGACAGGGAACACTGAAGCTTTCTTT.

CDR3 DNA sequence: TGTGCCAGCAGTGGAATGGGACAGGGGGCGCTTCAGGAAAAACTGTTTTTT. Translated: CASSGMGQGALQEKLFF. The chain couples TRBV6-1 to TRBJ1-4; TRBD1 aligns across 12 bases. CDR3 length: 17 residues. Germline V gene lookup returns CDR1 MNHNS and CDR2 SASEGT. The ends lost 4 bases at V and 8 bases at J; junction bases unmatched: 11.

V and J are TRBV6-6 and TRBJ1-5; weak D call: TRBD1 (5 bases). This CDR3 region has 16 residues. Trimming left V 2 bases short and J 1 base short, with 12 bases between. Germline V lookup: CDR1 MNHNY, CDR2 SVGAGI (reference sequence). Here the CDR3 DNA reads TGTGCCAGCAGTTACGTTGTGGAGGGGAGCAATCAGCCCCAGCATTTT. Translated: CASSYVVEGSNQPQHF.